These 30 T cell receptor beta chains were all obtained from the same sample, sequenced in a study of shared clonotypes between healthy human individuals. Repertoires were generated with immunoSEQ multiplex PCR, while TCRdb's copy carries only in-frame clones and drops some. The sample comprises approximately 980,000 clones, around 80% of which are singletons, and roughly 1.5% rests with the top ten. Sequencing was carried out using memory CD4+ T cells sorted from blood. Documented subset: CD45RA-negative fraction. The receptors originated from a man aged 18-30 years in good health.

Here the CDR3 reads CASSPPGGYGYSPLHF. Written as DNA, the CDR3 is TGTGCCAGCAGTCCCCCAGGGGGCTATGGTTATTCACCCCTCCACTTT. The rearrangement links TRBV28 to TRBJ1-6; 8 nucleotides match TRBD1. CDR1 and CDR2 from the germline V gene are MDHEN and SYDVKM. After removal of 5 bases from V and 8 bases from J, the junction contained 11 bases not matched to a gene. The CDR3 loop spans 16 amino acids.

V and J are TRBV5-1 and TRBJ1-4; no clear D gene. The germline gives CDR1 SGHRS, CDR2 YFSETQ. The V end was cut by 2 bases, the J end by 0 bases, with 14 bases between. The CDR3 extends over 17 amino acids. In DNA, the CDR3 is TGCGCCAGCAGCTTCTGGGAAGGAGGTTCAACTAATGAAAAACTGTTTTTT. It codes for CASSFWEGGSTNEKLFF.

The chain has TRBV7-6 and TRBJ2-3, with TRBD1 matching over 9 bases. From germline, CDR1 is SGHVS and CDR2 FNYEAQ. J gave up 0 bases and V 5 bases, and 9 bases lay outside the gene matches. The CDR3 length is 17 residues. For the CDR3, the DNA is TGTGCCAGCAGCCCCTCCCTGACAGGGGGTAGCACAGATACGCAGTATTTT. Its protein is CASSPSLTGGSTDTQYF.

The chain carries TRBV27 and TRBJ2-1; possibly TRBD2 for D (5 bases). Germline V gene data show CDR1 as MNHEY and CDR2 as SMNVEV (reference sequence). This CDR3 is built from 14 residues. V was cut by 6 bases and J by 7 bases, with 16 bases left in between. The CDR3: CASSHVSGWNEQFF. The CDR3 DNA is TGTGCCAGCAGCCATGTATCGGGGTGGAATGAGCAGTTCTTC.

Concerning this clone itself: At the DNA level, this CDR3 is encoded by other sequences in the same sample as well. The chain links TRBV6-5 to TRBJ1-2; D remains unclear. The CDR3 has 13 residues. Trimming shortened V by 2 bases and J by 4 bases, and 8 bases separated the two germline ends. Germline CDR1 reads MNHEY; CDR2 reads SVGAGI. The CDR3 nucleotides are TGTGCCAGCAGTTACGAGGGCTCCTATGGCTACACCTTC. Protein product: CASSYEGSYGYTF.

This chain uses TRBV5-6 with TRBJ2-3; no reliable D call. This CDR3 has 15 amino acids. Germline V gene lookup returns CDR1 SGHDT and CDR2 YYEEEE. V lost 0 bases to trimming and J lost 0 bases, with 8 bases between them. The CDR3 is CASSLGGLSTDTQYF. CDR3 DNA: TGTGCCAGCAGCTTGGGAGGTTTGAGCACAGATACGCAGTATTTT.

The chain recombines TRBV19 with TRBJ1-1, with 7 nucleotides matching TRBD1. J gave up 2 bases and V 3 bases, and 3 bases lay outside the gene matches. CDR3 length: 14 residues. Germline CDR1 reads LNHDA; CDR2 reads SQIVND (reference sequence). The CDR3 region has the DNA TGTGCCAGTAGTATGGGAGGGGGCAACACTGAAGCTTTCTTT. Protein sequence: CASSMGGGNTEAFF.

This clone occurred a few times. The rearrangement joins TRBV9 to TRBJ1-2; D gene unclear. Germline V lookup: CDR1 SGDLS, CDR2 YYNGEE. V was cut by 0 bases and J by 2 bases, with 11 bases left in between. CDR3 size: 15 residues. CDR3 nucleotides: TGTGCCAGCAGCGTAGCTGGGGAATCCAACTATGGCTACACCTTC. Encoded protein: CASSVAGESNYGYTF. Complete variable domain (other parts from reference TRBV9 and TRBJ1-2): DSGVTQTPKHLITATGQRVTLRCSPRSGDLSVYWYQQSLDQGLQFLIQYYNGEERAKGNILERFSAQQFPDLHSELNLSSLELGDSALYFCASSVAGESNYGYTFGSGTRLTVV.

J is TRBJ1-1 and V is TRBV5-1; D perhaps matches TRBD1 (5 bases). The V end lost 1 base, the J end lost 3 bases, and 7 bases lay between the germline ends. Germline values: CDR1 SGHRS, CDR2 YFSETQ. CDR3 length: 13 amino acids. CDR3: CASSLSGDTEAFF. Here the CDR3 DNA reads TGCGCCAGCAGCTTGTCGGGGGACACTGAAGCTTTCTTT.

This chain links TRBV28 with TRBJ2-7; tentatively, D is TRBD2 (6 bases). This CDR3 has 14 residues. CDR1 and CDR2 from the germline V gene are MDHEN and SYDVKM. Trimming left V 3 bases short and J 3 bases short, with 12 bases between. CDR3 sequence (DNA): TGTGCCAGCAGTTTGGGACTTGAGCTCTACGAGCAGTACTTC. It encodes CASSLGLELYEQYF. Together with reference TRBV28 and TRBJ2-7, the CDR3 gives the full variable domain: DVKVTQSSRYLVKRTGEKVFLECVQDMDHENMFWYRQDPGLGLRLIYFSYDVKMKEKGDIPEGYSVSREKKERFSLILESASTNQTSMYLCASSLGLELYEQYFGPGTRLTVT.

The V and J genes are TRBV28 and TRBJ2-7, with 9 bases fitting TRBD2. Germline V gene sequence: CDR1 MDHEN, CDR2 SYDVKM. V gave up 5 bases and J gave up 2 bases; unmatched junction bases: 7. There are 15 residues in the CDR3. CDR3 region: CASSLLSGGTYEQYF. Written as DNA, the CDR3 is TGTGCCAGCAGTCTACTTAGCGGGGGAACCTACGAGCAGTACTTC.

This chain uses TRBV12-5 with TRBJ2-1; D might be TRBD2 (6 bases). V was cut by 6 bases and J by 0 bases, with 15 bases left in between. Germline V gene lookup returns CDR1 LGHNT and CDR2 FRNRAP. This CDR3 region has 16 residues. In nucleotides, the CDR3 is TGTGCTAGTGGCAGCCGGGACTCCAACTCCTACAATGAGCAGTTCTTC. Protein sequence: CASGSRDSNSYNEQFF.

V and J are TRBV4-2 and TRBJ2-5; D call uncertain. V lost 0 bases and J 5 bases, leaving 7 bases between the germline ends. Germline CDR1 and CDR2: LGHNA and YNFKEQ. The CDR3 sequence is 13 residues long. The CDR3 DNA is TGTGCCAGCAGCCAAGATAGTGGGGAGACCCAGTACTTC. As protein: CASSQDSGETQYF.

The V and J genes are TRBV30 and TRBJ2-3; 8 nucleotides match TRBD2. The CDR3 consists of 12 residues. CDR1 and CDR2 (germline): GTSNPN, SVGIG (reference sequence). Trimming cost V 2 bases and J 7 bases; bases outside gene matches: 2. The CDR3 is CAWSIAGNTQYF. For the CDR3, the DNA is TGTGCCTGGAGTATAGCGGGGAATACGCAGTATTTT.

This sequence joins TRBV6-5 and TRBJ1-6, with D possibly TRBD1 on 6 matching bases. This CDR3 contains 14 residues. In germline, CDR1 is MNHEY, CDR2 SVGAGI. Trimming took 6 bases from V and 9 from J, leaving 15 bases between them. CDR3 DNA sequence: TGTGCCAGCAGCTCGGGGGGGCTGGGTTCACCCCTCCACTTT. This encodes CASSSGGLGSPLHF.

The V call is TRBV5-1, the J call TRBJ2-5, with D uncertain. V lost 0 bases to trimming and J lost 6 bases, with 9 bases between them. The length of the CDR3 is 13 residues. Germline V gene data show CDR1 as SGHRS and CDR2 as YFSETQ. The chain's CDR3 is CASSLEDLKTQYF. The CDR3 DNA is TGCGCCAGCAGCTTGGAAGACTTGAAGACCCAGTACTTC. The full variable domain, in which reference TRBV5-1 and TRBJ2-5 provide the parts outside the CDR3, is KAGVTQTPRYLIKTRGQQVTLSCSPISGHRSVSWYQQTPGQGLQFLFEYFSETQRNKGNFPGRFSGRQFSNSRSEMNVSTLELGDSALYLCASSLEDLKTQYFGPGTRLLVL.

The chain carries TRBV7-9 and TRBJ2-1, with TRBD1 identical over 7 bases. The V and J ends lost 5 bases and 5 bases, in that order; junction bases with no gene match: 6. Germline CDR1 reads SEHNR; CDR2 reads FQNEAQ (reference sequence). The CDR3 runs 14 residues. The CDR3 here is CASSTPDRNNEQFF. CDR3 nucleotide sequence: TGTGCCAGCAGCACTCCGGACAGGAACAATGAGCAGTTCTTC.

V usage is TRBV13 and J usage is TRBJ1-6; TRBD1 might be the D (6 bases). The CDR3 is 20 amino acids. Germline values: CDR1 PRHDT, CDR2 FYEKMQ (reference sequence). Trimming pared 5 bases from V and 0 bases from J, leaving 23 bases between. The CDR3 region is CASSESSNRARSSYNSPLHF. CDR3 sequence (DNA): TGTGCCAGCAGCGAATCTTCGAACAGGGCCAGGAGCTCCTATAATTCACCCCTCCACTTT.

V gene TRBV7-6 combines with J gene TRBJ2-2; possibly TRBD1 for D (6 bases). Germline values: CDR1 SGHVS, CDR2 FNYEAQ. V shed 5 bases and J shed 5 bases, with 15 bases lying between them. The CDR3 has 15 residues. The CDR3 nucleotides read TGTGCCAGCAGCCTCAGGACAGCCGGGACCGGGGAGCTGTTTTTT. It specifies CASSLRTAGTGELFF.

V gene TRBV10-3 combines with J gene TRBJ2-7; D not certain. The germline CDR1 and CDR2 sequences are ENHRY and SYGVKD. The CDR3 covers 12 residues. V shed 0 bases and J shed 3 bases, with 3 bases lying between them. The CDR3 region is CAISESHYEQYF. The DNA of the CDR3 is TGTGCCATCAGTGAGTCGCACTACGAGCAGTACTTC.

The gene calls are TRBV6-1 and TRBJ2-4; no firm D call. Germline V gene data show CDR1 as MNHNS and CDR2 as SASEGT. The CDR3 spans 14 residues. V lost 6 bases and J lost 0, with 9 bases in between. Here the CDR3 reads CASSPRLAKNIQYF. The CDR3 DNA reads as TGTGCCAGCAGCCCAAGACTAGCCAAAAACATTCAGTACTTC.

The rearrangement links TRBV7-2 to TRBJ2-5; 14 bases match TRBD2. Germline values: CDR1 SGHTA, CDR2 FQGNSA. CDR3 length equals 16 residues. Unmatched junction bases numbered 4, after V lost 3 bases and J lost 4 bases. The CDR3 DNA reads TGTGCCAGCAGCTTTGGACTAGCGGGAGGTAGAGAGACCCAGTACTTC. Its translation is CASSFGLAGGRETQYF.

This chain uses TRBV5-4 with TRBJ1-3, with D hard to call. The CDR3 is 14 residues long. Germline lookup yields CDR1 SGHNT and CDR2 YYREEE (reference sequence). Trimming cost V 2 bases and J 0 bases, with 6 bases left between them. Written as DNA, the CDR3 is TGTGCCAGCAGCTTTACCAACTCTGGAAACACCATATATTTT. This translates into CASSFTNSGNTIYF.

The CDR3 DNA reads TGTGCCAGCAGCCGGGGACTAGCAGAGACCCAGTACTTC. Translation: CASSRGLAETQYF. The chain joins TRBV11-2 to TRBJ2-5, with 9 bases fitting TRBD2. The CDR3 covers 13 residues. J gave up 4 bases and V 5 bases, and 2 bases lay outside the gene matches. Germline CDR1 reads SGHAT; CDR2 reads FQNNGV.

This clone was observed many times. V usage is TRBV5-1 and J usage is TRBJ1-5, with a weak D call TRBD1 (5 bases). Looked up from germline, CDR1 is SGHRS and CDR2 is YFSETQ. The length of the CDR3 is 15 residues. Trimming took 4 bases from V and 1 from J, leaving 12 bases between them. CDR3 residues: CASSQGDLSNQPQHF. CDR3 in DNA: TGCGCCAGCAGCCAAGGGGACTTAAGCAATCAGCCCCAGCATTTT.

The chain recombines TRBV6-6 with TRBJ1-1; maybe TRBD1 (6 bases). This CDR3 has 15 residues. V was pared by 2 bases and J by 2 bases, with 12 bases between. Germline CDR1 reads MNHNY; CDR2 reads SVGAGI (reference sequence). CDR3 DNA sequence: TGTGCCAGCAGTTACGGAGGGACATCTAACACTGAAGCTTTCTTT. Protein sequence: CASSYGGTSNTEAFF.

The rearrangement uses TRBV5-4 and TRBJ2-1, with D unresolved. This CDR3 has 15 residues. The germline V gene has CDR1 SGHNT and CDR2 YYREEE (reference sequence). V was clipped by 0 bases and J by 1 base, with 8 bases between them. The CDR3 nucleotides read TGTGCCAGCAGCTTGGGCCAGGATTCCTACAATGAGCAGTTCTTC. This sequence encodes CASSLGQDSYNEQFF.

The J gene is TRBJ2-1, the V gene TRBV30, with TRBD2 matching 8 bases. Germline trimming cut 0 bases from V and 5 bases from J; bases unmatched to any gene: 3. Germline V lookup: CDR1 GTSNPN, CDR2 SVGIG (reference sequence). This CDR3 spans 14 amino acids. CDR3 nucleotide sequence: TGTGCCTGGAGTGTGGGCGGGGGGAACAATGAGCAGTTCTTC. It is translated as CAWSVGGGNNEQFF.

This chain uses TRBV11-2 with TRBJ2-1; TRBD2 agrees at 10 bases. The CDR3 sequence is 17 residues long. Germline lookup yields CDR1 SGHAT and CDR2 FQNNGV. V lost 0 bases, J lost 6 bases, and 8 bases stayed unmatched. Here the CDR3 reads CASSLDTRIAGGNEQFF. The DNA for the CDR3 is TGTGCCAGCAGCTTAGATACCCGGATAGCGGGGGGCAATGAGCAGTTCTTC. The full variable domain, with the rest looked up from reference TRBV11-2 and TRBJ2-1, is EAGVAQSPRYKIIEKRQSVAFWCNPISGHATLYWYQQILGQGPKLLIQFQNNGVVDDSQLPKDRFSAERLKGVDSTLKIQPAKLEDSAVYLCASSLDTRIAGGNEQFFGPGTRLTVL.

This clone has a handful of counts. The CDR3 reads CASSFYGEKLFF. The CDR3 nucleotides are TGTGCCAGCAGCTTCTATGGTGAAAAACTGTTTTTT. V is TRBV5-4 and J is TRBJ1-4, with D hard to call. Germline CDR1 reads SGHNT; CDR2 reads YYREEE (reference sequence). The V end lost 2 bases, the J end lost 7 bases, and 6 bases lay between the germline ends. The CDR3 totals 12 residues.